Listed below are T cell receptor beta chains from one sample, sequenced in a study of early stage breast cancer tumors. The assay was immunoSEQ multiplex PCR, and TCRdb's table has in-frame clones only and misses some. Of roughly 58,000 clones listed, approximately 90% are singletons. Sequenced sample: blood. These receptors were taken from a person aged 70 to 80 with breast cancer. Each CDR3 is given with its conserved first and last residue. D genes are given only for firm matches. The listing skips clone size in some rows; elsewhere it reads once, few, many or a size class.

length,V,D,J,size,DNA,CDR3
16,TRBV25-1,.,TRBJ2-6,.,TGTGCCAGCAGTGAATACGGGGGTTCTGGGGCCAACGTCCTGACTTTC,CASSEYGGSGANVLTF
13,TRBV5-4,.,TRBJ2-7,few,TGTGCCAGCAGCTTCGACAGCACCTACGAGCAGTACTTC,CASSFDSTYEQYF
13,TRBV6-5,.,TRBJ2-7,.,TGTGCCAGCAGTTACGACACCGACTACGAGCAGTACTTC,CASSYDTDYEQYF
16,TRBV18,TRBD2,TRBJ2-3,.,TGTGCCAGCTCACCTTCACTAGCGGGAGTAGGTGATACGCAGTATTTT,CASSPSLAGVGDTQYF
15,TRBV7-2,TRBD2,TRBJ2-3,.,TGTGCCAGCAGCTTAGTAGCGGGGGGTGCAGATACGCAGTATTTT,CASSLVAGGADTQYF
15,TRBV5-4,.,TRBJ2-6,.,TGTGCCAGCAGCCTGGCTAGCTCTGGGGCCAACGTCCTGACTTTC,CASSLASSGANVLTF
15,TRBV10-1,TRBD1,TRBJ2-1,.,TGCGCCAGCAGTGAAGGCGGGACAGGGTACAATGAGCAGTTCTTC,CASSEGGTGYNEQFF
14,TRBV9,.,TRBJ1-1,.,TGTGCCAGCAGCGTAGAAGATAGTTCGACTGAAGCTTTCTTT,CASSVEDSSTEAFF
16,TRBV18,TRBD1,TRBJ1-5,.,TGTGCCAGCTCACCCGCAGGGGGATCTGGCAATCAGCCCCAGCATTTT,CASSPAGGSGNQPQHF
14,TRBV30,TRBD2,TRBJ2-7,.,TGTGCCTGGAGGGCTAGCGGGAGTTCCTACGAGCAGTACTTC,CAWRASGSSYEQYF
15,TRBV28,.,TRBJ1-1,.,TGTGCCAGCAGTTTAGCCCTGTTGAGGAACACTGAAGCTTTCTTT,CASSLALLRNTEAFF
16,TRBV11-2,TRBD1,TRBJ1-4,.,TGTGCCAGCAGCTTAGCAGGGGGCAAAACTAATGAAAAACTGTTTTTT,CASSLAGGKTNEKLFF
17,TRBV30,TRBD2,TRBJ2-1,.,TGTGCCTGGAGTCCTCGGGTAGCGGGGGGCTATAACAATGAGCAGTTCTTC,CAWSPRVAGGYNNEQFF
15,TRBV28,.,TRBJ1-5,.,TGTGCCAGCAGTGAGGCAAAGTCGGAAAATCAGCCCCAGCATTTT,CASSEAKSENQPQHF
13,TRBV4-1,.,TRBJ2-3,.,TGCGCCAGCAGCCAGGGTGACAGGCGGTTTCAGTATTTT,CASSQGDRRFQYF
14,TRBV5-4,TRBD1,TRBJ1-2,.,TGTGCCAGCAGCCTACCGGGACAGGACTATGGCTACACCTTC,CASSLPGQDYGYTF
13,TRBV30,.,TRBJ1-5,few,TGTGCCTGGAGTGTGAACAGTAATCAGCCCCAGCATTTT,CAWSVNSNQPQHF
14,TRBV19,.,TRBJ1-4,.,TGTGCCAGTAGTAGTGGGCATGGTAATGAAAAACTGTTTTTT,CASSSGHGNEKLFF
15,TRBV19,TRBD2,TRBJ2-5,.,TGTGCCAGTAGTGGACGGACTAGCGGGAGCGGGACCCAGTACTTC,CASSGRTSGSGTQYF
15,TRBV19,TRBD1,TRBJ1-5,.,TGTGCCAGTAGGACAGGGGGTGGAAGCAATCAGCCCCAGCATTTT,CASRTGGGSNQPQHF
12,TRBV19,.,TRBJ2-4,.,TGTGCCAGTAGCCCCGAGCTGCAGGTTCAGTACTTC,CASSPELQVQYF
15,TRBV19,TRBD2,TRBJ2-3,.,TGTGCCAGTAGTCCGGGACTACCCTTGGCAGATACGCAGTATTTT,CASSPGLPLADTQYF
13,TRBV5-4,.,TRBJ1-4,.,TGTGCCAGCAGCCGGGAGAGAAATGAAAAACTGTTTTTT,CASSRERNEKLFF
14,TRBV19,.,TRBJ1-5,.,TGTGCCAGTAGTATAGGAAGACTCAATCAGCCCCAGCATTTT,CASSIGRLNQPQHF
15,TRBV6-5,TRBD2,TRBJ2-7,.,TGTGCCAGCAGTTATACCGGGACTAGCGACCGCGAGCAGTACTTC,CASSYTGTSDREQYF
14,TRBV25-1,.,TRBJ2-2,.,TGTGCCAGCAGTGGGGGACTTAGCACCGGGGAGCTGTTTTTT,CASSGGLSTGELFF
15,TRBV5-1,.,TRBJ1-2,.,TGCGCCAGCAGCGGCCAGACGCTAGGGGTCTATGGCTACACCTTC,CASSGQTLGVYGYTF
15,TRBV6-1,TRBD2,TRBJ2-7,.,TGTGCCAGCAGTGGTCGGGGCCGACTAGCGAACGAGCAGTACTTC,CASSGRGRLANEQYF
11,TRBV30,.,TRBJ2-7,.,TGTGCCTGGAGTGTACAGGACGAGCAGTACTTC,CAWSVQDEQYF
14,TRBV4-2,.,TRBJ2-7,.,TGTGCCAGCAGCCAAGGTTCGGGGTCCTACGAGCAGTACTTC,CASSQGSGSYEQYF
15,TRBV11-2,TRBD2,TRBJ2-7,.,TGTGCCAGCAGCGCCGATCAAGTGCGGGGGTACGAGCAGTACTTC,CASSADQVRGYEQYF
11,TRBV19,TRBD1,TRBJ1-2,few,TGTGCCAGTAGCACAGGGGTCGGCTACACCTTC,CASSTGVGYTF
16,TRBV7-8,.,TRBJ2-7,.,TGTGCCAGCAGCTCCGAGACGGCAGGCGTTTCCTACGAGCAGTACTTC,CASSSETAGVSYEQYF
14,TRBV29-1,TRBD1,TRBJ2-2,.,TGCAGCGTTGACCGGGCAGGGGGAACCGGGGAGCTGTTTTTT,CSVDRAGGTGELFF
15,TRBV4-1,TRBD2,TRBJ2-7,.,TGCGCCAGCAGCCAAGGACTAGCGGTCCCCTACGAGCAGTACTTC,CASSQGLAVPYEQYF
16,TRBV5-1,.,TRBJ1-6,.,TGCGCCAGCAGCTTTATCGGGGGGCGGGGGAATTCACCCCTCCACTTT,CASSFIGGRGNSPLHF
15,TRBV18,TRBD1,TRBJ1-4,.,TGTGCCAGCTCACCCCGGACAGGGACTAATGAAAAACTGTTTTTT,CASSPRTGTNEKLFF
16,TRBV10-2,.,TRBJ2-2,few,TGCGCCAGCAGTGGGGTTACGGACTCGAACACCGGGGAGCTGTTTTTT,CASSGVTDSNTGELFF
14,TRBV7-2,TRBD2,TRBJ2-5,.,TGTGCCAGCACCGACCAGCGGGGGGGCGTCTTGCAGTACTTC,CASTDQRGGVLQYF
17,TRBV5-1,TRBD2,TRBJ2-1,.,TGCGCCAGCAGCGGAGGACTAGCGGGGGGGCGTTACAATGAGCAGTTCTTC,CASSGGLAGGRYNEQFF
16,TRBV25-1,.,TRBJ2-1,.,TGTGCCAGCAGTGTTGCGGCCACGGGGTACTACAATGAGCAGTTCTTC,CASSVAATGYYNEQFF
14,TRBV7-9,.,TRBJ1-2,.,TGTGCCAGCAGCTTACCCGCGAGGAACTATGGCTACACCTTC,CASSLPARNYGYTF
12,TRBV5-4,.,TRBJ2-1,.,TGTGCCAGCAGCTCCGCCTACGGGGAGCAGTTCTTC,CASSSAYGEQFF
14,TRBV7-2,TRBD2,TRBJ2-7,.,TGTGCCAGCAGCTTAGAACTAGCGTTGGGGGAGCAGTACTTC,CASSLELALGEQYF
15,TRBV9,.,TRBJ2-1,.,TGTGCCAGCAGCGTAGTGGGGCAGAACTACAATGAGCAGTTCTTC,CASSVVGQNYNEQFF
14,TRBV10-2,TRBD1,TRBJ2-5,.,TGCGCCAGCACGGGACAGGGGGTCCGGGAGACCCAGTACTTC,CASTGQGVRETQYF
15,TRBV28,.,TRBJ1-1,.,TGTGCCACCTCGCGCAGGGGCAACTCGAACACTGAAGCTTTCTTT,CATSRRGNSNTEAFF
16,TRBV9,.,TRBJ1-1,.,TGTGCCAGCAGCGCGAGTGAATGGGGGGGGGTACCTGAAGCTTTCTTT,CASSASEWGGVPEAFF
14,TRBV6-5,TRBD1,TRBJ2-2,.,TGTGCCGCGACCGGGACAGGGGGCACCGGGGAGCTGTTTTTT,CAATGTGGTGELFF
14,TRBV7-8,.,TRBJ2-1,.,TGTGCCAGCAGCGGTATGACAGCCTACAATGAGCAGTTCTTC,CASSGMTAYNEQFF